These 22 T cell receptor beta chains were all obtained from the same sample, sequenced in a study of blood T cell repertoires in COVID-19. Data came from immunoSEQ multiplex PCR; TCRdb stores just in-frame clones and leaves some out. The repertoire consists of 150,000 or so clones, with about four fifths occurring once and the leading ten covering approximately 30%. Material for sequencing was peripheral blood. The receptors stem from a woman aged 55 to 70 with acute or convalescent COVID-19.

The rearrangement links TRBV5-1 to TRBJ1-1; maybe TRBD1 (6 bases). The CDR3 has 17 amino acids. The germline CDR1 and CDR2 sequences are SGHRS and YFSETQ. V gave up 3 bases and J gave up 4 bases, with 22 bases separating them. CDR3 sequence: CASSSYLNRDLSTEAFF. The DNA of the CDR3 is TGCGCCAGCAGCTCATATTTGAACAGGGACCTAAGCACTGAAGCTTTCTTT. Complete variable domain (other parts from reference TRBV5-1 and TRBJ1-1): KAGVTQTPRYLIKTRGQQVTLSCSPISGHRSVSWYQQTPGQGLQFLFEYFSETQRNKGNFPGRFSGRQFSNSRSEMNVSTLELGDSALYLCASSSYLNRDLSTEAFFGQGTRLTVV.

The CDR3 spells CASSLQPEETQYF. CDR3 DNA: TGCGCCAGCAGCTTACAACCCGAAGAGACCCAGTACTTC. The V and J genes are TRBV5-1 and TRBJ2-5; D gene ambiguous. Germline V CDR1 and CDR2: SGHRS, YFSETQ. Trimming removed 2 bases at V and 3 bases at J, with 8 bases between. This CDR3 is built from 13 residues.

V usage is TRBV2 and J usage is TRBJ1-6; D unresolved. Germline CDR1 is SNHLY and CDR2 is FYNNEI. Trimming shortened V by 8 bases and J by 6 bases, and 11 bases separated the two germline ends. The CDR3 runs 13 residues. CDR3 DNA sequence: TGTGCCAGCGAGCGGGGAAGTAATTCACCCCTCCACTTT. Translating gives CASERGSNSPLHF.

This rearrangement joins TRBV30 to TRBJ1-3; D not certain. Germline V lookup: CDR1 GTSNPN, CDR2 SVGIG (reference sequence). The CDR3 loop spans 16 amino acids. Trimming cost V 1 base and J 4 bases, with 17 bases left between them. CDR3 region: CAWSARGRGWGNTIYF. Here the CDR3 DNA reads TGTGCCTGGAGTGCACGGGGTAGAGGATGGGGAAACACCATATATTTT. The complete variable domain, with remaining parts taken from reference TRBV30 and TRBJ1-3, reads SQTIHQWPATLVQPVGSPLSLECTVEGTSNPNLYWYRQAAGRGLQLLFYSVGIGQISSEVPQNLSASRPQDRQFILSSKKLLLSDSGFYLCAWSARGRGWGNTIYFGEGSWLTVV.

The chain combines TRBV10-3 with TRBJ2-1, with TRBD2 as a possible D gene (7 bases). The germline CDR1 and CDR2 sequences are ENHRY and SYGVKD. V was shortened by 4 bases and J by 3 bases, with 16 bases between the two germline ends. This CDR3 is built from 16 residues. The CDR3 DNA sequence: TGTGCCATCAGTGGGACGGGGGGCGGACTCTACAATGAGCAGTTCTTC. Translation: CAISGTGGGLYNEQFF.

This clone was observed a few times. The chain couples TRBV7-9 to TRBJ1-1; unclear D gene. In germline, CDR1 is SEHNR, CDR2 FQNEAQ (reference sequence). The CDR3 length is 14 residues. Trimming stripped 2 bases from V and 5 bases from J, with 12 bases between. For the CDR3, the DNA is TGTGCCAGCAGCTTAAATGTTGGGGAGACTGAAGCTTTCTTT. This codes for CASSLNVGETEAFF.

The chain carries TRBV6-6 and TRBJ1-5; possibly TRBD1 for D (6 bases). CDR3 length: 16 residues. CDR1 and CDR2 (germline): MNHNY, SVGAGI (reference sequence). V was clipped by 8 bases and J by 3 bases, with 20 bases between them. CDR3 sequence: CASSPRQGISNQPQHF. CDR3 DNA: TGTGCCAGCTCACCCCGGCAGGGGATCTCCAATCAGCCCCAGCATTTT.

The genes are TRBV7-9 and TRBJ1-6, with D possibly matching TRBD1 (5 bases). V lost 5 bases to trimming and J lost 6 bases, with 14 bases between them. Germline V gives CDR1 SEHNR, CDR2 FQNEAQ (reference sequence). This CDR3 is built from 15 residues. CDR3 amino acids: CASSPTDTSNSPLHF. For the CDR3, the DNA is TGTGCCAGCAGCCCGACGGACACCTCTAATTCACCCCTCCACTTT.

The chain carries TRBV24-1 and TRBJ2-1; the D gene is possibly TRBD1 (5 bases). Germline CDR1 and CDR2: KGHDR and SFDVKD. Trimming shortened V by 5 bases and J by 5 bases, and 12 bases separated the two germline ends. The CDR3 loop spans 14 amino acids. Written as DNA, the CDR3 is TGTGCCACCAGTGTAGCAGGGTCTAACAATGAGCAGTTCTTC. Protein sequence: CATSVAGSNNEQFF.

The chain has TRBV6-2 or TRBV6-3 and TRBJ1-5, with 8 nucleotides matching TRBD1. This CDR3 is 13 amino acids long. The ends lost 2 bases at V and 9 bases at J; junction bases unmatched: 3. Germline V gene data show CDR1 as MNHEY and CDR2 as SVGEGT. The CDR3 loop reads CASSYGQGGPQHF. CDR3 DNA sequence: TGTGCCAGCAGTTACGGACAGGGTGGGCCCCAGCATTTT.

V is TRBV7-2 and J is TRBJ1-5; D not resolved. V lost 3 bases, J lost 2 bases, and 17 bases lay in between. The CDR3 has 17 residues. The germline CDR1 and CDR2 sequences are SGHTA and FQGNSA. CDR3 in amino acids: CASSFHPGSSGNQPQHF. The CDR3 bases are TGTGCCAGCAGCTTTCATCCGGGTAGTTCGGGCAATCAGCCCCAGCATTTT.

The CDR3 DNA reads as TGCGCCAGCAGTCCTTCTGGTAGCGGGGCGACAGATACGCAGTATTTT. As protein: CASSPSGSGATDTQYF. The J gene is TRBJ2-3, the V gene TRBV23-1, with TRBD2 identical over 8 bases. TRBV23-1 is filed as an ORF, its function uncertain. The CDR3 length is 16 residues. V was pared by 4 bases and J by 3 bases, with 9 bases of the junction left unmatched.

This clone was found a few times. In nucleotides, the CDR3 is TGTGCCAGCAGCCACCGGTCCGAAGCTTTCTTT. Its translation is CASSHRSEAFF. The chain employs TRBV3-1 (or the pseudogene TRBV3-2) and TRBJ1-1; D unclear. CDR1 is LGHDT and CDR2 is YNNKEL in the germline V gene (reference sequence). With 3 bases removed from V and 8 bases from J, the gap between germline ends came to 7 bases. The CDR3 length is 11 residues.

This clone was picked up many times. This chain connects TRBV4-1 to TRBJ1-6, with 9 bases aligning to TRBD1. This CDR3 is built from 15 residues. V was pared by 4 bases and J by 7 bases, with 5 bases of the junction left unmatched. Per the germline V gene, CDR1 is MGHRA and CDR2 is YSYEKL. CDR3 bases: TGCGCCAGCAGCCGAGTGGGACAGGGCAATTCACCCCTCCACTTT. It is translated as CASSRVGQGNSPLHF.

This rearrangement joins TRBV19 to TRBJ1-5; 7 nucleotides match TRBD1. The CDR3 runs 14 residues. J gave up 8 bases and V 4 bases, and 8 bases lay outside the gene matches. Germline-derived CDR1 and CDR2 are LNHDA and SQIVND (reference sequence). The CDR3 region has the DNA TGTGCCAGTAGTACACAGGGGAAATTGAAGCCCCAGCATTTT. This translates into CASSTQGKLKPQHF.

This chain links TRBV5-1 with TRBJ2-1, with 9 bases identical to TRBD2. The V segment lost 2 bases and the J segment 6 bases; nucleotides outside the gene matches: 6. The CDR3 totals 15 residues. The germline V gene encodes CDR1 SGHRS and CDR2 YFSETQ. CDR3 region: CASSFLAGTSNEQFF. The CDR3 DNA sequence: TGCGCCAGCAGCTTTCTAGCGGGGACAAGCAATGAGCAGTTCTTC.

The genes are TRBV19 and TRBJ1-1, with D tentatively TRBD1 (6 bases). The CDR3 is 15 amino acids. Germline CDR1 and CDR2: LNHDA and SQIVND (reference sequence). Trimming cost V 0 bases and J 5 bases, with 13 bases left between them. The CDR3, as DNA: TGTGCCAGTAGTATAGACTTAGGGGGGGCGACTGAAGCTTTCTTT. Amino acid sequence: CASSIDLGGATEAFF.

CDR3 protein: CARSNRDNQETQYF. DNA for the CDR3: TGTGCCAGAAGTAATCGGGACAACCAAGAGACCCAGTACTTC. The rearrangement uses TRBV5-3 and TRBJ2-5; D might be TRBD1 (6 bases). TRBV5-3 is designated an ORF whose function remains uncertain. CDR3 length equals 14 residues. Trimming pared 5 bases from V and 0 bases from J, leaving 11 bases between.

The chain carries TRBV19 and TRBJ1-1, with 7 bases identical to TRBD1. Germline V CDR1 and CDR2: LNHDA, SQIVND (reference sequence). This CDR3 is built from 14 residues. V trimming: 11 bases; J trimming: 1 base; junction bases outside the gene matches: 10. DNA of the CDR3: TGTGCCTGTATACAGGGGTTCTCGAACACTGAAGCTTTCTTT. Translated, it gives CACIQGFSNTEAFF.

This chain links TRBV19 with TRBJ2-7, with D possibly matching TRBD1 (6 bases). Germline CDR1 and CDR2: LNHDA and SQIVND (reference sequence). V shed 5 bases and J shed 0 bases, with 11 bases lying between them. The CDR3 contains 14 residues. The chain's CDR3 is CASSRRTDSYEQYF. The CDR3 DNA sequence: TGTGCCAGTAGTCGAAGGACAGACTCCTACGAGCAGTACTTC.

The chain is built from TRBV11-2 and TRBJ1-4; 7 nucleotides line up with TRBD1. The V segment lost 6 bases and the J segment 4 bases; nucleotides outside the gene matches: 8. This CDR3 comprises 15 residues. Germline assignment: CDR1 SGHAT and CDR2 FQNNGV. CDR3: CASSLRQGFNEKLFF. The CDR3 DNA sequence: TGTGCCAGCAGTTTAAGACAGGGATTTAATGAAAAACTGTTTTTT.

The J gene is TRBJ1-2, the V gene TRBV5-1, with unresolved D. This CDR3 region has 14 residues. The V end was cut by 0 bases, the J end by 0 bases, with 6 bases between. Germline V gene sequence: CDR1 SGHRS, CDR2 YFSETQ. The CDR3: CASSLVQTNYGYTF. The CDR3 nucleotides read TGCGCCAGCAGCTTGGTGCAGACTAACTATGGCTACACCTTC.